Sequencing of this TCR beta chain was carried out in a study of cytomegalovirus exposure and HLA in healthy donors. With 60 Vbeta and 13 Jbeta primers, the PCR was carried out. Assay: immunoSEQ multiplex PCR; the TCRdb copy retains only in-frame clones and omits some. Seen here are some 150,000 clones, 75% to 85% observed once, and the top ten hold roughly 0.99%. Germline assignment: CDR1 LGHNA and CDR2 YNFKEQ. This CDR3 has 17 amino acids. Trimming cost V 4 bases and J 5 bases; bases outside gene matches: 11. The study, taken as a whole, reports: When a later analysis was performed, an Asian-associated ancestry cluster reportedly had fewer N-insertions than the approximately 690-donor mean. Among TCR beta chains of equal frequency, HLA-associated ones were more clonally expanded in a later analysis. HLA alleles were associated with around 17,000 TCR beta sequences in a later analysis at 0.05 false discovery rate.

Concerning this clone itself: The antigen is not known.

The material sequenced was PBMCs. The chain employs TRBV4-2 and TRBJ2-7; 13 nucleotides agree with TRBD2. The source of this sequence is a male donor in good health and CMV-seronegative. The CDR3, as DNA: TGTGCCAGCAGCCGGGCAACTAGCGGGGGGGCCTTAAACGAGCAGTACTTC. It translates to CASSRATSGGALNEQYF.